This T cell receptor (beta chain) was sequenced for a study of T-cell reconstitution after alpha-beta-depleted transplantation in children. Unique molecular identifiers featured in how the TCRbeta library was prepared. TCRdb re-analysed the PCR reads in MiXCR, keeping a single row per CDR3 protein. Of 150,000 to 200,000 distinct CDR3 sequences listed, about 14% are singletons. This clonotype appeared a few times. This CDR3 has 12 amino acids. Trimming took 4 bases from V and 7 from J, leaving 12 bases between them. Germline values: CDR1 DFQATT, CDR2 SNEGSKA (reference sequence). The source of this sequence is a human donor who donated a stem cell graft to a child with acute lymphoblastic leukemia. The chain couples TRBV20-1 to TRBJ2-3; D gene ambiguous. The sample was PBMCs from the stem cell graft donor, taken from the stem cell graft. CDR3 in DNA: TGCAGTGCTATTAAGGGAACACATACGCAGTATTTT. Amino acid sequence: CSAIKGTHTQYF.